These T cell receptor beta chains were read from a single sample in a study of shared clonotypes between healthy human individuals. The protocol was immunoSEQ multiplex PCR, while the TCRdb copy is restricted to in-frame clones and leaves out a portion. The sample has over 950,000 clones; around three quarters are singletons. Sequences were obtained from memory CD4+ T cells from PBMCs. Receptors originate from a man between 18 and 29 years old in good health. Some clones in this sample may be carry-over from other donors' samples. Both conserved end residues are part of each CDR3. Each record gives: V gene, D gene, clone size, J gene, CDR3 protein, CDR3 DNA. D genes are given only for firm matches. The size field is filled for only some rows; it gives once, few, many or a size class.

v_call: TRBV28; d_call: TRBD1; clone_size: .; j_call: TRBJ2-5; cdr3_aa: CASSRQGARETQYF; cdr3_nt: TGTGCCAGCAGTAGACAGGGGGCGCGAGAGACCCAGTACTTC
v_call: TRBV11-2; d_call: .; clone_size: few; j_call: TRBJ2-7; cdr3_aa: CASSLVVGTPSVEQYF; cdr3_nt: TGTGCCAGCAGCTTAGTGGTCGGGACCCCCTCTGTGGAGCAGTACTTC
v_call: TRBV9; d_call: .; clone_size: .; j_call: TRBJ1-2; cdr3_aa: CASSVGENYGYTF; cdr3_nt: TGTGCCAGCAGTGTCGGGGAAAACTATGGCTACACCTTC
v_call: TRBV30; d_call: .; clone_size: .; j_call: TRBJ2-3; cdr3_aa: CACTNSTTDTQYF; cdr3_nt: TGTGCCTGTACCAATTCTACCACAGATACGCAGTATTTT
v_call: TRBV6-5; d_call: .; clone_size: .; j_call: TRBJ2-5; cdr3_aa: CASSSRRGETQYF; cdr3_nt: TGTGCCAGCAGTTCTAGAAGGGGAGAGACCCAGTACTTC
v_call: TRBV4-1; d_call: TRBD2; clone_size: .; j_call: TRBJ2-1; cdr3_aa: CASSSGSGNTYNEQFF; cdr3_nt: TGCGCCAGCAGCTCCGGGAGCGGGAATACCTACAATGAGCAGTTCTTC
v_call: TRBV28; d_call: .; clone_size: .; j_call: TRBJ1-1; cdr3_aa: CASRSYTEAFF; cdr3_nt: TGTGCCAGCAGGTCCTACACTGAAGCTTTCTTT
v_call: TRBV28; d_call: .; clone_size: .; j_call: TRBJ2-7; cdr3_aa: CASRPGGLVHEQYF; cdr3_nt: TGTGCCAGCAGACCCGGCGGGCTAGTCCACGAGCAGTACTTC
v_call: TRBV6-5; d_call: TRBD1; clone_size: .; j_call: TRBJ2-2; cdr3_aa: CASRSGGPTGELFF; cdr3_nt: TGTGCCAGCAGGTCAGGGGGCCCCACCGGGGAGCTGTTTTTT
v_call: TRBV7-8; d_call: TRBD2; clone_size: .; j_call: TRBJ2-1; cdr3_aa: CASSLPVAGGNEQFF; cdr3_nt: TGTGCCAGCAGCTTACCGGTAGCGGGAGGCAATGAGCAGTTCTTC
v_call: TRBV9; d_call: .; clone_size: .; j_call: TRBJ2-3; cdr3_aa: CASSVAQHTDTQYF; cdr3_nt: TGTGCCAGCAGCGTAGCCCAGCACACAGATACGCAGTATTTT
v_call: TRBV19; d_call: TRBD2; clone_size: .; j_call: TRBJ2-3; cdr3_aa: CASSIVGSGSADTQYF; cdr3_nt: TGTGCCAGTAGTATAGTCGGTAGCGGGAGCGCAGATACGCAGTATTTT
v_call: TRBV7-9; d_call: .; clone_size: .; j_call: TRBJ1-1; cdr3_aa: CASSLTWQGGSEAFF; cdr3_nt: TGTGCCAGCAGCTTGACTTGGCAGGGAGGGTCTGAAGCTTTCTTT
v_call: TRBV5-8; d_call: .; clone_size: .; j_call: TRBJ1-2; cdr3_aa: CASSFSGYGYTF; cdr3_nt: TGTGCCAGCAGCTTTTCCGGGTATGGCTACACCTTC
v_call: TRBV2; d_call: .; clone_size: .; j_call: TRBJ2-2; cdr3_aa: CASSLQGGIAGELFF; cdr3_nt: TGTGCCAGCAGTTTACAGGGGGGGATAGCCGGGGAGCTGTTTTTT
v_call: TRBV4-1; d_call: .; clone_size: many; j_call: TRBJ2-1; cdr3_aa: CASSLLPPAVSSYNEQFF; cdr3_nt: TGCGCCAGCAGCCTCCTCCCTCCAGCGGTGAGCTCCTACAATGAGCAGTTCTTC
v_call: TRBV19; d_call: TRBD1; clone_size: .; j_call: TRBJ2-7; cdr3_aa: CASSIRDRDHEQYF; cdr3_nt: TGTGCCAGTAGTATCCGGGACAGGGATCACGAGCAGTACTTC
v_call: TRBV5-1; d_call: .; clone_size: .; j_call: TRBJ2-2; cdr3_aa: CASSLVDSDTGELFF; cdr3_nt: TGCGCCAGCAGCTTGGTGGACAGCGACACCGGGGAGCTGTTTTTT
v_call: TRBV29-1; d_call: TRBD1; clone_size: .; j_call: TRBJ2-7; cdr3_aa: CSVDTGVYEQYF; cdr3_nt: TGCAGCGTTGATACAGGGGTCTACGAGCAGTACTTC
v_call: TRBV10-3; d_call: .; clone_size: .; j_call: TRBJ1-1; cdr3_aa: CAISEATDSYTEAFF; cdr3_nt: TGTGCCATCAGTGAGGCTACGGACAGTTACACTGAAGCTTTCTTT
v_call: TRBV5-6; d_call: .; clone_size: .; j_call: TRBJ1-6; cdr3_aa: CASSLTAVGSPLHF; cdr3_nt: TGTGCCAGCAGCTTGACAGCGGTTGGTTCACCCCTCCACTTT
v_call: TRBV9; d_call: .; clone_size: .; j_call: TRBJ1-6; cdr3_aa: CASSAGGRSYNSPLHF; cdr3_nt: TGTGCCAGCAGCGCGGGAGGACGCTCCTATAATTCACCCCTCCACTTT
v_call: TRBV7-9; d_call: .; clone_size: .; j_call: TRBJ2-2; cdr3_aa: CASSLGSGRTGELFF; cdr3_nt: TGTGCCAGCAGCTTAGGGAGCGGACGCACCGGGGAGCTGTTTTTT
v_call: TRBV9; d_call: .; clone_size: .; j_call: TRBJ2-2; cdr3_aa: CASSSGAGTPGELFF; cdr3_nt: TGTGCCAGCAGCTCGGGAGCAGGGACCCCCGGGGAGCTGTTTTTT